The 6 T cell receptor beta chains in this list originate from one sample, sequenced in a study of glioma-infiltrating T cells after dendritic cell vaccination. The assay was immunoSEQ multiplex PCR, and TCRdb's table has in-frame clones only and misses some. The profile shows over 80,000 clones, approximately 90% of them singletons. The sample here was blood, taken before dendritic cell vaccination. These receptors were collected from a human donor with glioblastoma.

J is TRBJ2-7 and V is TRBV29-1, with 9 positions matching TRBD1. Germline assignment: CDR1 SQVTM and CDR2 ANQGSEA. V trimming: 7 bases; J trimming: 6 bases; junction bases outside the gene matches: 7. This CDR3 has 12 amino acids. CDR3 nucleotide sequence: TGCAGCGCCGGGACAGGGTATATCGAGCAGTACTTC. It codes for CSAGTGYIEQYF.

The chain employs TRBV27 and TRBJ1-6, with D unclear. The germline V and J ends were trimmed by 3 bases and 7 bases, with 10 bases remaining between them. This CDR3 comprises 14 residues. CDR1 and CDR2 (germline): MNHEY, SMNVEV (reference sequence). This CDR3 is CASSLSGENSPLHF. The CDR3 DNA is TGTGCCAGCAGTTTGAGCGGGGAAAATTCACCCCTCCACTTT.

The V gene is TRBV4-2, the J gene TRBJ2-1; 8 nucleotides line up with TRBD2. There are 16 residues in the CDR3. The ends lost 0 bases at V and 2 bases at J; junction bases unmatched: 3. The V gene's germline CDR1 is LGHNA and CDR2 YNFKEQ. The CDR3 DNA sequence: TGTGCCAGCAGCCAAGAACGAGCGGGAGCCTACAATGAGCAGTTCTTC. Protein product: CASSQERAGAYNEQFF.

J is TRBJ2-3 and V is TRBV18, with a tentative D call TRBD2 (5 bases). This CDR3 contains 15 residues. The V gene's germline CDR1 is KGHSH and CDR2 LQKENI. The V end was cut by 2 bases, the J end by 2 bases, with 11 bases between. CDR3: CASSPSMDSTDTQYF. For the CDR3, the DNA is TGTGCCAGCTCACCATCAATGGACTCCACAGATACGCAGTATTTT.

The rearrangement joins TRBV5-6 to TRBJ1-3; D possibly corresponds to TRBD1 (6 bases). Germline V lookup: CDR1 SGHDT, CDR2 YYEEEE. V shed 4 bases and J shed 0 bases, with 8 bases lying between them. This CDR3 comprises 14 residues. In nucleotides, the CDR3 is TGTGCCAGCAGCCTAGGGGGCTCTGGAAACACCATATATTTT. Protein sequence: CASSLGGSGNTIYF. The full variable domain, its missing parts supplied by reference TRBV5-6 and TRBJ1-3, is DAGVTQSPTHLIKTRGQQVTLRCSPKSGHDTVSWYQQALGQGPQFIFQYYEEEERQRGNFPDRFSGHQFPNYSSELNVNALLLGDSALYLCASSLGGSGNTIYFGEGSWLTVV.

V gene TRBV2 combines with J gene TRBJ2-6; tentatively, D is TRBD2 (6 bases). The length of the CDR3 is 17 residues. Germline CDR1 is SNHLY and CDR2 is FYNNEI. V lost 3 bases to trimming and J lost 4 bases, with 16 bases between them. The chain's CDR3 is CASSEIPGGTGANVLTF. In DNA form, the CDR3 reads TGTGCCAGCAGTGAGATCCCCGGGGGTACCGGGGCCAACGTCCTGACTTTC.